These T cell receptor beta chains were read from a single sample in a study of identical twins. TCRdb used MiXCR to reprocess the 5' RACE reads, holding one entry per CDR3 protein. Here the sample spans approximately 300,000 distinct CDR3 sequences, around 9.7% being singletons. These data also featured in a second study, about yellow fever vaccine responses in identical twins.

Sample: CD8+ T cells sorted from blood. All receptors come from a woman in her late teens or twenties in good health. CDR3s include the opening cysteine and the closing phenylalanine or tryptophan. The D gene is left open where the match is weak. Size tells how often a clone was seen (once, few, many) or the class of an expanded clone, and some rows leave it out.

NA TRBJ2-7 TRBV3-1 many CASSQGAINEQYF TGTGCCAGCAGCCAAGGAGCCATAAACGAGCAGTACTTC
TRBD1 TRBJ2-5 TRBV2 few CASSELQGKYF TGTGCCAGCAGTGAGCTACAGGGGAAGTACTTC
TRBD2 TRBJ2-1 TRBV19 many CASSIKPAGGYNEQFF TGTGCCAGTAGTATAAAACCAGCGGGGGGTTACAATGAGCAGTTCTTC
TRBD2 TRBJ2-7 TRBV7-9 NA CASTPRGASGGIYEQYF TGTGCCAGCACCCCGCGGGGGGCTAGCGGGGGGATATACGAGCAGTACTTC
NA TRBJ2-2 TRBV25-1 few CASSLAVANTGELFF TGTGCCAGCAGCTTAGCCGTCGCGAACACCGGGGAGCTGTTTTTT
NA TRBJ1-4 TRBV29-1 few CSVVSGEKLFF TGCAGCGTGGTGAGTGGTGAAAAACTGTTTTTT
NA TRBJ2-7 TRBV4-1 few CASSQDGGTGTNSYEQYF TGCGCCAGCAGCCAAGATGGGGGAACAGGGACTAACTCCTACGAGCAGTACTTC
TRBD2 TRBJ2-7 TRBV7-9 NA CASILEGGPSEQYF TGTGCCAGCATCTTAGAGGGAGGGCCTAGCGAGCAGTACTTC
TRBD2 TRBJ2-3 TRBV7-2 NA CASSFLSWLGTSGGGPSTDTQYF TGTGCCAGCAGCTTCCTCAGTTGGTTGGGGACTAGCGGGGGGGGACCCAGCACAGATACGCAGTATTTT
NA TRBJ2-5 TRBV7-8 NA CASSSTSIETQYF TGTGCCAGCAGCTCGACGTCAATTGAGACCCAGTACTTC
NA TRBJ2-7 TRBV7-9 many CASSYRDTPYEQYF TGTGCCAGCAGTTATCGGGACACACCCTACGAGCAGTACTTC
TRBD2 TRBJ2-3 TRBV5-1 few CASRSGLAGDGTDTQYF TGCGCCAGCAGATCGGGACTAGCGGGAGATGGCACAGATACGCAGTATTTT
NA TRBJ2-5 TRBV27 NA CASSHHSFQETQYF TGTGCCAGCAGCCATCATAGTTTCCAAGAGACCCAGTACTTC
NA TRBJ2-3 TRBV6-6 many CASSHYSTDTQYF TGTGCCAGCAGTCATTATAGCACAGATACGCAGTATTTT
TRBD1 TRBJ2-7 TRBV27 NA CASSPLTTGDEQYF TGTGCCAGCAGTCCACTCACTACAGGGGACGAGCAGTACTTC
NA TRBJ2-7 TRBV6-2/TRBV6-3 NA CASSYGGDYSYEQYF TGTGCCAGCAGTTACGGCGGAGACTACTCCTACGAGCAGTACTTC
NA TRBJ2-1 TRBV6-1 few CATQSSVPYNEQFF TGTGCCACACAGTCGTCGGTACCATACAATGAGCAGTTCTTC
TRBD2 TRBJ2-1 TRBV27 many CASSLKFSLAGVQNEQFF TGTGCCAGCAGTTTAAAGTTTTCTCTAGCGGGAGTCCAGAATGAGCAGTTCTTC
TRBD2 TRBJ2-1 TRBV11-2 NA CASSRLPLAGLNHNEQFF TGTGCCAGCAGCCGACTCCCCTTAGCGGGGCTCAACCACAATGAGCAGTTCTTC
TRBD1 TRBJ2-2 TRBV5-1 many CASSPIPPGQGAPGTGELFF TGCGCCAGCAGCCCGATCCCCCCGGGACAGGGGGCGCCCGGCACCGGGGAGCTGTTTTTT
NA TRBJ2-7 TRBV7-6 many CASSSRAAGIYEQYF TGTGCCAGCAGCTCCAGAGCGGCAGGGATATACGAGCAGTACTTC
NA TRBJ2-1 TRBV6-2/TRBV6-3 few CASSYSNDRSSSESSYNEQFF TGTGCCAGCAGTTACTCGAATGACAGATCATCTAGCGAGAGCTCCTACAATGAGCAGTTCTTC
TRBD2 TRBJ2-7 TRBV6-1 many CASNRLLAGTFYEQYF TGTGCCAGCAACCGCCTCCTAGCGGGCACCTTCTACGAGCAGTACTTC
NA TRBJ2-6 TRBV24-1 NA CATSDPISSGANVLTF TGTGCCACCAGTGATCCCATTTCCTCTGGGGCCAACGTCCTGACTTTC
TRBD1 TRBJ2-7 TRBV7-9 many CASSFTRGPRSYEQYF TGTGCCAGCAGCTTTACCAGGGGGCCGCGGTCCTACGAGCAGTACTTC
NA TRBJ1-5 TRBV11-2 NA CASSLDSGGNQPQHF TGTGCCAGCAGCTTAGATTCAGGGGGCAATCAGCCCCAGCATTTT
NA TRBJ2-3 TRBV7-9 NA CASSSVEGADTQYF TGTGCCAGCAGCTCGGTGGAGGGAGCAGATACGCAGTATTTT
NA TRBJ2-1 TRBV20-1 many CSAVDPGHDYNEQFF TGCAGTGCCGTAGACCCGGGACATGACTACAATGAGCAGTTCTTC